The clone carrying this TCR beta chain was seen a handful of times. The data were obtained in a study of cytomegalovirus exposure and HLA in healthy donors. Across the whole study: Sequencing of 150 million to 200 million T cells in an earlier analysis found approximately 120 million unique TCR beta sequences.

V lost 4 bases, J lost 6 bases, and 7 bases lay in between. The CDR3 extends over 12 amino acids. From germline, CDR1 is MGHRA and CDR2 YSYEKL. The primer mix had 60 Vbeta and 13 Jbeta primers. TCRdb keeps only in-frame clones here, not all; method: immunoSEQ multiplex PCR. The sample lists roughly 190,000 clones; roughly 10% were seen once. The chain combines TRBV4-1 with TRBJ1-5; no definite D call. This TCR was sampled from a woman in her twenties or thirties in good health and CMV-seropositive. Sequencing used PBMCs. The chain's CDR3 is CASSLPGQPQHF. DNA of the CDR3: TGCGCCAGCAGCCTCCCGGGTCAGCCCCAGCATTTT.